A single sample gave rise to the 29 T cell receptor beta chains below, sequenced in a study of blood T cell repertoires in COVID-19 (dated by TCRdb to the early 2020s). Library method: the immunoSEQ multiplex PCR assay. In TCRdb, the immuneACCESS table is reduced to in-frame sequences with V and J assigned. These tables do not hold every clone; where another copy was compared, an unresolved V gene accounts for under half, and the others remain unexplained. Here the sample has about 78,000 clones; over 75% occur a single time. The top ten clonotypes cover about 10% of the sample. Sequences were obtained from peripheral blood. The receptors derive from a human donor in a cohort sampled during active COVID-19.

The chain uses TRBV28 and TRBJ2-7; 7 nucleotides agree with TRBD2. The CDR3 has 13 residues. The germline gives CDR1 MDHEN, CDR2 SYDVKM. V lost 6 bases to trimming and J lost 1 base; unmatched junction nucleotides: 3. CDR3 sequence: CASRISGSYEQYF. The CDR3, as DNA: TGTGCCAGCAGGATTAGCGGGTCCTACGAGCAGTACTTC.

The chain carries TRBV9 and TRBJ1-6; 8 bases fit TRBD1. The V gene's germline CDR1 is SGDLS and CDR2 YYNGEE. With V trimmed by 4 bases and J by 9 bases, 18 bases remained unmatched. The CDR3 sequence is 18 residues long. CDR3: CASSPRRTGRNEFSPLHF. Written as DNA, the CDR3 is TGTGCCAGCAGCCCACGCAGGACAGGGCGTAACGAATTTTCACCCCTCCACTTT.

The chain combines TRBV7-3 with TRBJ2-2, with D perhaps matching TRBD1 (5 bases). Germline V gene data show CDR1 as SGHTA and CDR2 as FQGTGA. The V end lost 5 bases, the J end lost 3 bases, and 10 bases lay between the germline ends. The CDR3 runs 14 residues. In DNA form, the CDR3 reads TGTGCCAGCAGCGCGCAGGGCTACACCGGGGAGCTGTTTTTT. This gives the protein CASSAQGYTGELFF.

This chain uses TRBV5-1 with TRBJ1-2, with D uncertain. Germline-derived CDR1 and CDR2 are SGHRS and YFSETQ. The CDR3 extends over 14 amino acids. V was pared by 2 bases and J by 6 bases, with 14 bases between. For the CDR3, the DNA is TGCGCCAGCAGCTTCACAAGTTCCTTTAATGGCTACACCTTC. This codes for CASSFTSSFNGYTF.

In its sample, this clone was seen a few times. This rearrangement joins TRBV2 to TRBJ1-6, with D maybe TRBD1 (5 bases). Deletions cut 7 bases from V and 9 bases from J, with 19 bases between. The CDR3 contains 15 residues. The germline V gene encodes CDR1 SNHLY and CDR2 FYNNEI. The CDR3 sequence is CASNLSGRPSSPLHF. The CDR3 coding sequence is TGTGCCAGCAACCTATCAGGGCGCCCAAGTTCACCCCTCCACTTT.

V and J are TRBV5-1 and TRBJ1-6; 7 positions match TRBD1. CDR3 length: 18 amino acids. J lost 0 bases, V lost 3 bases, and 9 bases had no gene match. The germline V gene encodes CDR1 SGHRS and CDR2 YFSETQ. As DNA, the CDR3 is TGCGCCAGCAGCTATTCCCCGGGACAGAGCTCCTATAATTCACCCCTCCACTTT. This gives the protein CASSYSPGQSSYNSPLHF.

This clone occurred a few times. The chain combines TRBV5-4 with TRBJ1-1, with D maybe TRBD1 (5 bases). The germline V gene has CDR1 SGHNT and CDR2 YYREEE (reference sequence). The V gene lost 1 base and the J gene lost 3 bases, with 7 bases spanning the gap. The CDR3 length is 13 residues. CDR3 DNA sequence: TGTGCCAGCAGCTTGAGGGGATACACTGAAGCTTTCTTT. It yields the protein CASSLRGYTEAFF.

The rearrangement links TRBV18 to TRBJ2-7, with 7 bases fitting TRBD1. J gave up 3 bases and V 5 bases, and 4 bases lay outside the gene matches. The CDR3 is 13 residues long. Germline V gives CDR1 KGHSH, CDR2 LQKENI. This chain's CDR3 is CASSAGGGYEQYF. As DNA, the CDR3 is TGTGCCAGCTCAGCAGGGGGTGGCTACGAGCAGTACTTC.

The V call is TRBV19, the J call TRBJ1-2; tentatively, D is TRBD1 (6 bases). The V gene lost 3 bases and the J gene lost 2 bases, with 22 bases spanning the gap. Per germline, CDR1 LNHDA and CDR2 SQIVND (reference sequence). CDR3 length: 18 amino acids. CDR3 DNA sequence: TGTGCCAGTAGTATCACCGGCCCAGGGACATCCGAAAACTATGGCTACACCTTC. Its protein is CASSITGPGTSENYGYTF.

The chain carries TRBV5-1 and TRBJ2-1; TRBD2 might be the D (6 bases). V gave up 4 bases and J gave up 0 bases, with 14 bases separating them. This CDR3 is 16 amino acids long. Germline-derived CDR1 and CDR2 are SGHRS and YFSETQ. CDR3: CASSTGDGSSYNEQFF. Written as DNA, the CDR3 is TGCGCCAGCAGCACGGGGGACGGTAGCTCCTACAATGAGCAGTTCTTC.

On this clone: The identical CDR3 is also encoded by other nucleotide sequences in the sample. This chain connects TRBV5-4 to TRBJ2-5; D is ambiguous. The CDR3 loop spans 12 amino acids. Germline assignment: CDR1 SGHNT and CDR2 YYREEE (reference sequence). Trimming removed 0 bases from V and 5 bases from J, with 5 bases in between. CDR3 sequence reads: CASSLGRETQYF. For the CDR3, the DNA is TGTGCCAGCAGCTTGGGTCGTGAGACCCAGTACTTC.

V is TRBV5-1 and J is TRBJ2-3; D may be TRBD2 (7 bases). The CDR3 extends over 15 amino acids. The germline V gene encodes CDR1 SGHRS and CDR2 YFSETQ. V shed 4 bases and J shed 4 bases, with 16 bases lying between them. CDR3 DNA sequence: TGCGCCAGCAGCCCTGGAGGGGGGGGTGCAGATACGCAGTATTTT. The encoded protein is CASSPGGGGADTQYF.

CDR3 DNA sequence: TGTGCCAGCAGCCGCGGGACAGGGCTCACTGAAGCTTTCTTT. As protein: CASSRGTGLTEAFF. The chain combines TRBV6-5 with TRBJ1-1, with TRBD1 matching over 9 bases. Germline loops: CDR1 MNHEY, CDR2 SVGAGI. The CDR3 is 14 residues long. With 6 bases clipped from V and 4 bases from J, the junction kept 6 bases outside the gene matches.

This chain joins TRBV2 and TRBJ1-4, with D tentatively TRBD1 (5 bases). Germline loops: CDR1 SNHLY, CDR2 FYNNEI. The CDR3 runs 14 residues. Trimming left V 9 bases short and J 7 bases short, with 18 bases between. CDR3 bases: TGTGCCAGTACTCCGGGACTATGGGGTGAAAAACTGTTTTTT. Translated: CASTPGLWGEKLFF.

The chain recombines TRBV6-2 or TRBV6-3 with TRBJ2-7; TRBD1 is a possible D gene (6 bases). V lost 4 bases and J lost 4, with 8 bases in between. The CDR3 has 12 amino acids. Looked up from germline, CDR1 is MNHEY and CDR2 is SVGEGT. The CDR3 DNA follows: TGTGCCAGCAGTTCCCAGGGGTACGAGCAGTACTTC. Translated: CASSSQGYEQYF.

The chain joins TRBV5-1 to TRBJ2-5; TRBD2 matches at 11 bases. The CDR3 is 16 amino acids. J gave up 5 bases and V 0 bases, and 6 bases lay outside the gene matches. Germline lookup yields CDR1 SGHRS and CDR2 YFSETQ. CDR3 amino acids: CASSLASGGPWETQYF. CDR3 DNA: TGCGCCAGCAGCTTGGCTAGCGGGGGGCCGTGGGAGACCCAGTACTTC.

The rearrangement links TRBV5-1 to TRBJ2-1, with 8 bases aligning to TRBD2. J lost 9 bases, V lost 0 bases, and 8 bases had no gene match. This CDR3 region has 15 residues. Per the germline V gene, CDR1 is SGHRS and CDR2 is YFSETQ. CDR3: CASSLVAAGAGEQFF. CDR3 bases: TGCGCCAGCAGCTTGGTCGCAGCGGGGGCGGGTGAGCAGTTCTTC.

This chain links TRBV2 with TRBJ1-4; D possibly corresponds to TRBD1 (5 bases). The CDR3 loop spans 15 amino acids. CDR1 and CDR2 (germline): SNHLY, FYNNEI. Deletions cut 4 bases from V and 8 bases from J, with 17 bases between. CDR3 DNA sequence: TGTGCCAGCAGTGGTGGGTCGGGGGTTTGGGAAAAACTGTTTTTT. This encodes CASSGGSGVWEKLFF.

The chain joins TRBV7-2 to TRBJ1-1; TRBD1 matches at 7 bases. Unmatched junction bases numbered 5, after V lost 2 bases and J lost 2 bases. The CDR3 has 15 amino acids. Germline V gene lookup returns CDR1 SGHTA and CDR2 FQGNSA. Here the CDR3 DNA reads TGTGCCAGCAGCTTAACCGGGACAGTCAACACTGAAGCTTTCTTT. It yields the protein CASSLTGTVNTEAFF.

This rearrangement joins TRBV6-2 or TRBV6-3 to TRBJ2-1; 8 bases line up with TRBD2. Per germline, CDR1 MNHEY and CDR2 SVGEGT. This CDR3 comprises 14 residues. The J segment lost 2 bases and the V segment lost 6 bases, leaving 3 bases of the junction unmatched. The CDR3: CASSLGGAYNEQFF. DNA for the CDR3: TGTGCCAGCAGCCTCGGGGGGGCCTACAATGAGCAGTTCTTC.

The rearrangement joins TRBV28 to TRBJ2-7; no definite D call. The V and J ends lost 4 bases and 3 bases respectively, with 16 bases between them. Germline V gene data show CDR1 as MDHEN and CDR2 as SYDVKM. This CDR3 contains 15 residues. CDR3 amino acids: CASSSSGSRDYEQYF. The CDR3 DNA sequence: TGTGCCAGCAGTTCTTCCGGGTCGAGAGACTACGAGCAGTACTTC. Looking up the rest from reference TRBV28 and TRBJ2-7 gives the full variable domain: DVKVTQSSRYLVKRTGEKVFLECVQDMDHENMFWYRQDPGLGLRLIYFSYDVKMKEKGDIPEGYSVSREKKERFSLILESASTNQTSMYLCASSSSGSRDYEQYFGPGTRLTVT.

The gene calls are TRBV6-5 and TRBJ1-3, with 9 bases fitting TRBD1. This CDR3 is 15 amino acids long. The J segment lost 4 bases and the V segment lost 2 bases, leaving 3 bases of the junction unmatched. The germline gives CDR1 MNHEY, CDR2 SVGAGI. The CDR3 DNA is TGTGCCAGCAGTTACAACAGGGGGCAAGGAAACACCATATATTTT. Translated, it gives CASSYNRGQGNTIYF.

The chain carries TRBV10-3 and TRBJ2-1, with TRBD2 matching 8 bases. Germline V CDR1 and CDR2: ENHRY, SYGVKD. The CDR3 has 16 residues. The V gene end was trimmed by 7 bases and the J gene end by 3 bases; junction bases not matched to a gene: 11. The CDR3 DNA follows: TGTGCCATCAAGAAGATAGCGGGGTTCGACTACAATGAGCAGTTCTTC. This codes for CAIKKIAGFDYNEQFF.

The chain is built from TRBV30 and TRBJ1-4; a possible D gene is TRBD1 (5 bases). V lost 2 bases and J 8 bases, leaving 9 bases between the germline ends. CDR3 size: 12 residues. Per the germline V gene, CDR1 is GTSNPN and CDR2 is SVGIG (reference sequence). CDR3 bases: TGTGCCTGGAGTCAGGGTACGGAAAAACTGTTTTTT. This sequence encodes CAWSQGTEKLFF. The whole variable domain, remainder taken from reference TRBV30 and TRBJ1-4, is SQTIHQWPATLVQPVGSPLSLECTVEGTSNPNLYWYRQAAGRGLQLLFYSVGIGQISSEVPQNLSASRPQDRQFILSSKKLLLSDSGFYLCAWSQGTEKLFFGSGTQLSVL.

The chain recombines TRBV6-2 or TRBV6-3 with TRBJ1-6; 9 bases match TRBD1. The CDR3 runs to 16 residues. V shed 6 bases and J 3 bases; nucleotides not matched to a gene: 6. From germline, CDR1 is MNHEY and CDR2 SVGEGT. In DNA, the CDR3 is TGTGCCAGCAGCGCAACAGGGGGCCGCTATAATTCACCCCTCCACTTT. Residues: CASSATGGRYNSPLHF.

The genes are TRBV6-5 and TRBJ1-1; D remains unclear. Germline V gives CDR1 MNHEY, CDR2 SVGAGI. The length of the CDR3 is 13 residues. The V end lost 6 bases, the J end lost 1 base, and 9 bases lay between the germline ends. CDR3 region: CASSQKRNTEAFF. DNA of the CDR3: TGTGCCAGCAGCCAAAAGAGGAACACTGAAGCTTTCTTT.

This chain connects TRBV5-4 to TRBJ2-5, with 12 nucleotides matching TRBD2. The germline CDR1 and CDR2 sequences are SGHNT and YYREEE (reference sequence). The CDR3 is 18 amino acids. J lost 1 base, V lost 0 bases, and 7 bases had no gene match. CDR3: CASSLGKLAGGLQETQYF. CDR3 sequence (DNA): TGTGCCAGCAGCTTGGGGAAACTAGCGGGGGGACTCCAAGAGACCCAGTACTTC.

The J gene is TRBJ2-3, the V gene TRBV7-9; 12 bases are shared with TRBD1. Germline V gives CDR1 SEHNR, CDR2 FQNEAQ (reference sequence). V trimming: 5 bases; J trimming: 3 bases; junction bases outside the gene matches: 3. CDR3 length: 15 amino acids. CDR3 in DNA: TGTGCCAGCAGCCGGGACAGGGGGCGGACAGATACGCAGTATTTT. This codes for CASSRDRGRTDTQYF.

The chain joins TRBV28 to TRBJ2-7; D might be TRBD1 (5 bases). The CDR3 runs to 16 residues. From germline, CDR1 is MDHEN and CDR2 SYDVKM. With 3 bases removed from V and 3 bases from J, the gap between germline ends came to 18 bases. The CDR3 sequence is CASSLAGHNNFYEQYF. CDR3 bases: TGTGCCAGCAGTTTGGCCGGACACAACAACTTCTACGAGCAGTACTTC.